A single sample is the source of the 3 T cell receptor beta chains below, sequenced in a study of identical twins. TCRdb processed the 5' RACE reads anew with MiXCR; each CDR3 protein has one entry. The sample lists about 390,000 distinct CDR3 sequences, roughly 10% occurring once. The specimen sequenced was naive T cells sorted from blood. The receptors were gathered from a woman aged 45 to 65 in good health.

Only a few counts were recorded for this clonotype. V usage is TRBV4-1 and J usage is TRBJ2-1; 13 bases map to TRBD2. Germline lookup yields CDR1 MGHRA and CDR2 YSYEKL. The CDR3 is 19 residues long. Trimming took 2 bases from V and 6 from J; bases not matched to a gene: 13. The CDR3 loop reads CASSQWTSGRTTNPNEQFF. DNA for the CDR3: TGCGCCAGCAGCCAATGGACTAGCGGGAGAACAACCAACCCCAATGAGCAGTTCTTC.

This clonotype was recorded a few times. The chain recombines TRBV12-3 or TRBV12-4 with TRBJ2-2; 11 bases are a match to TRBD2. The CDR3 length is 16 residues. With V trimmed by 5 bases and J by 4 bases, 6 bases remained unmatched. CDR3 in DNA: TGTGCCAGCAGTCGCATTGGACTAGCGGGCACCGGGGAGCTGTTTTTT. The encoded protein is CASSRIGLAGTGELFF.

J is TRBJ2-3 and V is TRBV5-1; D tentatively reads TRBD1 or TRBD2 (5 bases each). There are 14 residues in the CDR3. The V end lost 2 bases, the J end lost 2 bases, and 9 bases lay between the germline ends. Germline CDR1 SGHRS, CDR2 YFSETQ. CDR3 nucleotide sequence: TGCGCCAGCAGCTTCGGGACCACCACAGATACGCAGTATTTT. Encoded protein: CASSFGTTTDTQYF.